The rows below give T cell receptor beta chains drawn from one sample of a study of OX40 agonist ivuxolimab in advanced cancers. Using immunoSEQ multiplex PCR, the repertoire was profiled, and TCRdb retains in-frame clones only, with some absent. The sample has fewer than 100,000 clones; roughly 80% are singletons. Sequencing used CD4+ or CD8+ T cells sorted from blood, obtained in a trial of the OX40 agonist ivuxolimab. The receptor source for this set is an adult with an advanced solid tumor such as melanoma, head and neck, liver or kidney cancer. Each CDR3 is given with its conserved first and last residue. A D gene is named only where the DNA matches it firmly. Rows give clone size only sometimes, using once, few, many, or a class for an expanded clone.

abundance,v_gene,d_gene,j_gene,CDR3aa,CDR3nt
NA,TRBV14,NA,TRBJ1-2,CASSPLSAGTYGYTF,TGTGCCAGCAGCCCTCTGTCGGCAGGGACCTATGGCTACACCTTC
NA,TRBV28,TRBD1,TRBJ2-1,CASSLWGQRNEQFF,TGTGCCAGCAGTTTATGGGGACAGAGGAATGAGCAGTTCTTC
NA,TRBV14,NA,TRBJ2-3,CASSQEAGLPTDTQYF,TGTGCCAGCAGCCAAGAGGCCGGACTACCCACAGATACGCAGTATTTT
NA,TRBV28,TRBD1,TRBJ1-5,CARSHSTGGDQPQHF,TGTGCCAGGTCCCACTCTACAGGGGGAGATCAGCCCCAGCATTTT
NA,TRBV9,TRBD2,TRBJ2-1,CASSPGGANEQFF,TGTGCCAGCAGCCCCGGGGGGGCCAATGAGCAGTTCTTC
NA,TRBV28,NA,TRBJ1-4,CASSTPGFATNEKLFF,TGTGCCAGCAGTACACCAGGGTTCGCAACTAATGAAAAACTGTTTTTT
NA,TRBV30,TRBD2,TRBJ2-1,CAWQREFLNEQFF,TGTGCCTGGCAGCGGGAGTTCCTGAATGAGCAGTTCTTC
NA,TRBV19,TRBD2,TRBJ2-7,CASSTRTSASYEQYF,TGTGCCAGTAGTACTCGGACTAGCGCCTCCTACGAGCAGTACTTC
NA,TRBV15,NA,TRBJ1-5,CATSRQVNQPQHF,TGTGCCACCAGCAGACAGGTCAATCAGCCCCAGCATTTT
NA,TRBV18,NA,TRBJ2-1,CASSQSSYNEQFF,TGTGCCAGCTCACAGTCTTCCTACAATGAGCAGTTCTTC
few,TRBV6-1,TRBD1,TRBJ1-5,CASSTDRVSQPQHF,TGTGCCAGCAGCACGGACAGGGTGTCTCAGCCCCAGCATTTT
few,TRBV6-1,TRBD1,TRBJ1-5,CASSEAVGQAHQPQHF,TGTGCCAGCAGTGAAGCTGTGGGACAGGCCCATCAGCCCCAGCATTTT
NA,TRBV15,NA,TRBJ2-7,CATSLENPSYEQYF,TGTGCCACCAGCTTGGAGAACCCCTCCTACGAGCAGTACTTC
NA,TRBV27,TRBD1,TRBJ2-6,CASSRNSGGAGANVLTF,TGTGCCAGCAGCCGGAACTCAGGGGGAGCTGGGGCCAACGTCCTGACTTTC
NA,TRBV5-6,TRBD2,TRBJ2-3,CASSSTSGGARGTDTQYF,TGTGCCAGCAGCTCGACTAGCGGGGGGGCTAGGGGCACAGATACGCAGTATTTT
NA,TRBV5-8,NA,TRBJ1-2,CASSSLPGTTIGYTF,TGTGCCAGCAGCTCCCTGCCCGGTACAACTATCGGCTACACCTTC
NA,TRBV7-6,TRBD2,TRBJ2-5,CASSLGWREREAKETQYF,TGTGCCAGCAGCTTAGGTTGGAGGGAGCGGGAGGCCAAAGAGACCCAGTACTTC
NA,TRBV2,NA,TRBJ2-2,CASSEQTSGELFF,TGTGCCAGCAGTGAACAGACCTCAGGGGAGCTGTTTTTT
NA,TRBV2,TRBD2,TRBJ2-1,CASSLQRTSGNNEQFF,TGTGCCAGCAGCCTCCAGAGGACTAGCGGTAACAATGAGCAGTTCTTC
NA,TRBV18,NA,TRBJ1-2,CASSTGISYGYTF,TGTGCCAGCTCCACAGGGATTTCGTATGGCTACACCTTC
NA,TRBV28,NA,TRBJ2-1,CASSLRRGVYNEQFF,TGTGCCAGCAGTTTGAGGCGGGGAGTCTACAATGAGCAGTTCTTC
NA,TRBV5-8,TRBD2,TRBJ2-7,CASSPGLAGGSFYEQYF,TGTGCCAGCAGCCCCGGACTAGCGGGAGGGAGTTTCTACGAGCAGTACTTC
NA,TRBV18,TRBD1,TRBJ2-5,CASSPTRGPVETQYF,TGTGCCAGCTCACCTACAAGGGGGCCGGTAGAGACCCAGTACTTC
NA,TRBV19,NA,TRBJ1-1,CASSQVYTEAFF,TGTGCCAGTAGTCAGGTCTACACTGAAGCTTTCTTT
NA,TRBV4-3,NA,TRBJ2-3,CASSQDRVSTDTQYF,TGCGCCAGCAGCCAAGACAGGGTGAGCACAGATACGCAGTATTTT
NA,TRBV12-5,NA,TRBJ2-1,CASGQQGRNEQFF,TGTGCTAGTGGTCAACAGGGCCGCAATGAGCAGTTCTTC
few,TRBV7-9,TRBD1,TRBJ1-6,CASSPKGGQGSSPLHF,TGTGCCAGCAGTCCAAAGGGGGGACAGGGGAGTTCACCCCTCCACTTT
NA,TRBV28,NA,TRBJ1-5,CASSQGKRGNQPQHF,TGTGCCAGCAGTCAGGGGAAACGGGGCAATCAGCCCCAGCATTTT
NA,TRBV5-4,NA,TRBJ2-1,CASSLFAINEQFF,TGTGCCAGCAGCTTGTTTGCCATCAATGAGCAGTTCTTC
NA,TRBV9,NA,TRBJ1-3,CASSAQVYSGNTIYF,TGTGCCAGCAGCGCCCAGGTATACTCTGGAAACACCATATATTTT
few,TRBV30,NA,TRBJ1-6,CAWSVSTGGSPLHF,TGTGCCTGGAGTGTCTCAACAGGTGGATCACCCCTCCACTTT
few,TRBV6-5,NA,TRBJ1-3,CASSTGGNTIYF,TGTGCCAGCAGTACGGGCGGAAACACCATATATTTT
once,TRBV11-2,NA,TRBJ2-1,CASSFYPRGLQYEQFF,TGTGCCAGCAGCTTTTATCCTAGAGGTCTTCAGTATGAGCAGTTCTTC
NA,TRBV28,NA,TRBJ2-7,CASTIGVREQYF,TGTGCCAGCACCATTGGGGTACGGGAGCAGTACTTC
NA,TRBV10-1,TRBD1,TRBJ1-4,CASQPDRAGRYTTNEKLFF,TGCGCCAGCCAACCCGACAGGGCGGGACGATACACAACTAATGAAAAACTGTTTTTT
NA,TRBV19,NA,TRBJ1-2,CASTIAASDNYGYTF,TGTGCCAGTACCATAGCAGCTTCGGACAACTATGGCTACACCTTC
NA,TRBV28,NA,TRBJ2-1,CASTIGPTPGSYNEQFF,TGTGCCAGCACAATCGGGCCCACTCCGGGCTCCTACAATGAGCAGTTCTTC
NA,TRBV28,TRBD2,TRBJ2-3,CASQTSGSTDTQYF,TGTGCCAGTCAGACTAGCGGGAGCACAGATACGCAGTATTTT
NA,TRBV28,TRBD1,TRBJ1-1,CASSPDRRNTEAFF,TGTGCCAGCAGCCCGGACAGGAGGAACACTGAAGCTTTCTTT
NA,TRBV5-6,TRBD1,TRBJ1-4,CASSPPGQGKKLFF,TGTGCCAGCAGCCCCCCAGGACAGGGTAAAAAACTGTTTTTT
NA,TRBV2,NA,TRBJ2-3,CASSRQGPNVYTDTQYF,TGTGCCAGCTCCCGCCAGGGACCTAATGTTTACACAGATACGCAGTATTTT
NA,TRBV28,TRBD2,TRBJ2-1,CASSLLGGTSGAYNEQFF,TGTGCCAGCAGTCTCCTGGGGGGGACTAGCGGTGCCTACAATGAGCAGTTCTTC
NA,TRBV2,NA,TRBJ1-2,CASSEEGLRGYTF,TGTGCCAGCAGTGAGGAGGGATTGCGGGGCTACACCTTC
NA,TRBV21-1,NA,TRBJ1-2,CASTVYLEEHGYTF,TGTGCCAGCACTGTATACCTCGAGGAGCATGGCTACACCTTC
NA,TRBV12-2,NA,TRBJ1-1,CASRLTHSGTEAFF,TGTGCAAGTCGCTTAACGCACAGTGGCACTGAAGCTTTCTTT
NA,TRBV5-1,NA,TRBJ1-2,CASSLGDSNYGYTF,TGCGCCAGCAGCTTGGGAGACAGTAACTATGGCTACACCTTC
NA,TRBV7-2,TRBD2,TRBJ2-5,CASSLAPAGGLETQYF,TGTGCCAGCAGCTTAGCGCCGGCGGGAGGACTAGAGACCCAGTACTTC
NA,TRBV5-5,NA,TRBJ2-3,CASSLVGGPSITQYF,TGTGCCAGCAGCTTGGTCGGGGGGCCGAGCATTACGCAGTATTTT
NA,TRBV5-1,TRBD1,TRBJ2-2,CASSLAGTETGELFF,TGCGCCAGCAGCTTGGCGGGGACAGAGACCGGGGAGCTGTTTTTT
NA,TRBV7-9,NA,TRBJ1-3,CASSLGVNTIYF,TGTGCCAGCAGCTTAGGGGTAAACACCATATATTTT
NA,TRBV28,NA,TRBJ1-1,CASRSTGPNTEAFF,TGTGCCAGCAGATCGACAGGACCGAACACTGAAGCTTTCTTT
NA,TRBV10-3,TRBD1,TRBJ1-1,CAISGDRGTEAFF,TGTGCCATCAGTGGGGACAGGGGCACTGAAGCTTTCTTT
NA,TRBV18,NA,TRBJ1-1,CASSPFLNTEAFF,TGTGCCAGCTCACCCTTCCTGAACACTGAAGCTTTCTTT
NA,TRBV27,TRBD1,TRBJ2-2,CASSPGDRPNTGELFF,TGTGCCAGCAGTCCTGGGGACAGACCGAACACCGGGGAGCTGTTTTTT
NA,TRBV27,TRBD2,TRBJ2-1,CASSILAGKEFF,TGTGCCAGCAGTATACTAGCGGGTAAGGAGTTCTTC
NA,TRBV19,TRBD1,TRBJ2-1,CASRRQGAKNEQFF,TGTGCCAGTAGACGACAGGGGGCGAAGAATGAGCAGTTCTTC
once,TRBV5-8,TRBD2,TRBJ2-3,CASSFALIRGGSDTQYF,TGTGCCAGCAGCTTTGCCTTAATTCGGGGGGGCTCGGATACGCAGTATTTT
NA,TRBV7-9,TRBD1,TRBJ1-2,CASSPRTGNYGYTF,TGTGCCAGCAGCCCCCGGACAGGGAACTATGGCTACACCTTC
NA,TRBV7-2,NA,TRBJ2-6,CASSIDSGANVLTF,TGTGCCAGCAGCATCGACTCTGGGGCCAACGTCCTGACTTTC
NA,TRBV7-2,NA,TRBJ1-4,CASSLGGFPNEKLFF,TGTGCCAGCAGCTTAGGCGGGTTCCCTAATGAAAAACTGTTTTTT